These T cell receptor beta chains were read from a single sample in a study of CD4 T cells in relation to SARS-CoV-2 and coronaviruses. The antigens these receptors bind are not known. Repertoires were generated with immunoSEQ multiplex PCR, while TCRdb's copy carries only in-frame clones and drops some. The sample lists 15,000 to 20,000 clones; about four fifths were seen once. The sequenced sample was CD4+ T cells from PBMCs, cultured in vitro. All receptors derive from a human donor in good health. The CDR3 runs from the conserved cysteine through the conserved F or W. The D gene is left open where the match is weak. Clone size is stated in some rows and not others, as once, few, many or a class when expanded.

D: TRBD2; size: -; V: TRBV5-1; J: TRBJ2-3; DNA: TGCGCCAGCAGCTGGGTCCTTGCGGGAGGGCCGGCAGATACGCAGTATTTT; CDR3: CASSWVLAGGPADTQYF
D: -; size: -; V: TRBV30; J: TRBJ1-1; DNA: TGTGCCTGGGCGGGGGCACACACTGAAGCTTTCTTT; CDR3: CAWAGAHTEAFF
D: TRBD1; size: -; V: TRBV6-5; J: TRBJ2-2; DNA: TGTGCCAGCACAGACAGGGGATACACCGGGGAGCTGTTTTTT; CDR3: CASTDRGYTGELFF
D: -; size: -; V: TRBV18; J: TRBJ2-3; DNA: TGTGCCAGCTCATCGCAAGCGGCTCGCACAGATACGCAGTATTTT; CDR3: CASSSQAARTDTQYF
D: -; size: few; V: TRBV27; J: TRBJ2-7; DNA: TGTGCCAGCAGTTTATCGAGGGCCAACCGGGGATACGAGCAGTACTTC; CDR3: CASSLSRANRGYEQYF
D: TRBD2; size: -; V: TRBV5-1; J: TRBJ2-5; DNA: TGCGCCAGCAGGGGGACTAGTGGAGAGACCCAGTACTTC; CDR3: CASRGTSGETQYF
D: -; size: -; V: TRBV12-3/TRBV12-4; J: TRBJ1-2; DNA: TGTGCCAGCAGTTTCGGTAGTGGCTACACCTTC; CDR3: CASSFGSGYTF
D: -; size: -; V: TRBV5-6; J: TRBJ1-5; DNA: TGTGCCAGCACCATTGGGGGGGGAATAGGCAATCAGCCCCAGCATTTT; CDR3: CASTIGGGIGNQPQHF
D: TRBD2; size: -; V: TRBV5-8; J: TRBJ2-2; DNA: TGTGCCAGCAGCTTCTCAGGGACTAGCGAGAACACCGGGGAGCTGTTTTTT; CDR3: CASSFSGTSENTGELFF
D: -; size: -; V: TRBV30; J: TRBJ1-5; DNA: TGTGCCTGGAGTGGCCTGGCGGGGGCTGGGCAGCCCCAGCATTTT; CDR3: CAWSGLAGAGQPQHF
D: -; size: few; V: TRBV10-3; J: TRBJ2-6; DNA: TGTGCCATCGGGACATCTATCTCTGGGGCCAACGTCCTGACTTTC; CDR3: CAIGTSISGANVLTF
D: -; size: -; V: TRBV6-2/TRBV6-3; J: TRBJ2-7; DNA: TGTGCCAGCAGTTACTCGCCCGGAAGGAGCTCCTACGAGCAGTACTTC; CDR3: CASSYSPGRSSYEQYF
D: -; size: -; V: TRBV2; J: TRBJ2-2; DNA: TGTGCCAGCAGTCGTCAGGGAAACACCGGGGAGCTGTTTTTT; CDR3: CASSRQGNTGELFF
D: -; size: -; V: TRBV19; J: TRBJ2-3; DNA: TGTGCCAGTTCCAGAGGGGTAGGGGGCACAGATACGCAGTATTTT; CDR3: CASSRGVGGTDTQYF
D: TRBD1; size: -; V: TRBV5-1; J: TRBJ2-2; DNA: TGCGCCAGCAGCTCCATAGGACAGGGGAACACCGGGGAGCTGTTTTTT; CDR3: CASSSIGQGNTGELFF
D: -; size: -; V: TRBV2; J: TRBJ2-5; DNA: TGTGCCAGCAGTGAAGCCCGAGGCAGTGGGGAGACCCAGTACTTC; CDR3: CASSEARGSGETQYF
D: -; size: few; V: TRBV6-5; J: TRBJ1-1; DNA: TGTGCCAGCAGTTACCAAGCCTCGACAATTACTGAAGCTTTCTTT; CDR3: CASSYQASTITEAFF
D: -; size: few; V: TRBV10-2; J: TRBJ2-1; DNA: TGCGCCAGCAGCCACGCGATTGAGCAGTTCTTC; CDR3: CASSHAIEQFF
D: TRBD1; size: -; V: TRBV7-9; J: TRBJ1-3; DNA: TGTGCCAGCAGCCAGGGACAGGGGGCGAGGGCTGGAAACACCATATATTTT; CDR3: CASSQGQGARAGNTIYF
D: TRBD1; size: -; V: TRBV28; J: TRBJ2-2; DNA: TGTGCCAGCAGTGGGACAGCAGCGAACACCGGGGAGCTGTTTTTT; CDR3: CASSGTAANTGELFF
D: TRBD2; size: medium-sized; V: TRBV10-3; J: TRBJ2-3; DNA: TGTGCCACCATTGGACTAGCCACAGATACGCAGTATTTT; CDR3: CATIGLATDTQYF
D: TRBD1; size: -; V: TRBV18; J: TRBJ2-4; DNA: TGTGCCAGCTCACCTCAGACAGGGGGTCTAGACATTCAGTACTTC; CDR3: CASSPQTGGLDIQYF
D: -; size: -; V: TRBV10-3; J: TRBJ2-2; DNA: TGTGCCATCACTCCAGGGAGGGGGGCCACCGGGGAGCTGTTTTTT; CDR3: CAITPGRGATGELFF
D: TRBD2; size: -; V: TRBV7-9; J: TRBJ2-2; DNA: TGTGCCAGCAGCTTAGGTCTAGCGGATAACACCGGGGAGCTGTTTTTT; CDR3: CASSLGLADNTGELFF
D: TRBD2; size: -; V: TRBV7-9; J: TRBJ2-3; DNA: TGTGCCAGCAGCCTAGGGGGACTAGGTGGCGATACGCAGTATTTT; CDR3: CASSLGGLGGDTQYF
D: TRBD2; size: -; V: TRBV5-1; J: TRBJ2-2; DNA: TGCGCCAGCAGCTTGCGGGGACTAGCTGCAACCCAAACGGCCGGGGAGCTGTTTTTT; CDR3: CASSLRGLAATQTAGELFF
D: TRBD2; size: -; V: TRBV24-1; J: TRBJ2-7; DNA: TGTGCCACCAGTGATCCCGGGACTAGCGGCTACGAGCAGTACTTC; CDR3: CATSDPGTSGYEQYF
D: TRBD2; size: once; V: TRBV19; J: TRBJ2-3; DNA: TGTGCCAGTAGTGAAACTAGCGGCCTCACAGATACGCAGTATTTT; CDR3: CASSETSGLTDTQYF
D: -; size: -; V: TRBV7-9; J: TRBJ2-3; DNA: TGTGCCAGCAGCTTAAACGCAGCCACAGATACGCAGTATTTT; CDR3: CASSLNAATDTQYF
D: -; size: -; V: TRBV5-1; J: TRBJ1-2; DNA: TGCGCCAGCAGTTCACCGAGCAGAATCTATGGCTACACCTTC; CDR3: CASSSPSRIYGYTF
D: TRBD1; size: -; V: TRBV30; J: TRBJ2-2; DNA: TGTGCCGGACAGGGGCAAAGGTGGGAGCTGTTTTTT; CDR3: CAGQGQRWELFF
D: TRBD2; size: few; V: TRBV3-1/TRBV3-2; J: TRBJ2-7; DNA: TGTGCCAGCAGCCAATGGCCAGCGGGGTCCTGGGGCGAGCAGTACTTC; CDR3: CASSQWPAGSWGEQYF
D: TRBD1; size: -; V: TRBV12-3/TRBV12-4; J: TRBJ2-5; DNA: TGTGCCAGCAGGGGGACAGATACTAAGACCCAGTACTTC; CDR3: CASRGTDTKTQYF
D: -; size: -; V: TRBV20-1; J: TRBJ2-5; DNA: TGCAGTTGCGACCAACAAGAGACCCAGTACTTC; CDR3: CSCDQQETQYF
D: -; size: once; V: TRBV6-5; J: TRBJ1-2; DNA: TGTGCCAGCAGTTACCAGGGAATGGGCGGCTACACCTTC; CDR3: CASSYQGMGGYTF
D: TRBD2; size: -; V: TRBV19; J: TRBJ2-7; DNA: TGTGCCAGTAGTTCAGGGACTAGCGGGAGTTACGAGCAGTACTTC; CDR3: CASSSGTSGSYEQYF
D: -; size: -; V: TRBV5-1; J: TRBJ2-3; DNA: TGCGCCAGCAGCTTGAGCCAGGGAAGCACAGATACGCAGTATTTT; CDR3: CASSLSQGSTDTQYF
D: TRBD1; size: -; V: TRBV12-3/TRBV12-4; J: TRBJ2-7; DNA: TGTGCCAGCAGCAAAGACAGGGCCTACGAGCAGTACTTC; CDR3: CASSKDRAYEQYF
D: -; size: once; V: TRBV9; J: TRBJ2-2; DNA: TGTGCCAGCAGGCGGAACCAGGTGAACACCGGGGAGCTGTTTTTT; CDR3: CASRRNQVNTGELFF
D: -; size: -; V: TRBV6-5; J: TRBJ2-3; DNA: TGTGCCAGCAATTTTGGAGATACGCAGTATTTT; CDR3: CASNFGDTQYF
D: -; size: once; V: TRBV7-9; J: TRBJ1-5; DNA: TGTGCCAGCAGCTCCGTACCGCCGCTCAAGGGTTTCGGGCAGCCCCAGCATTTT; CDR3: CASSSVPPLKGFGQPQHF
D: TRBD1; size: -; V: TRBV12-5; J: TRBJ2-7; DNA: TGTGCTGGGCAGACAGGGCCCGGCGAGCAGTACTTC; CDR3: CAGQTGPGEQYF
D: -; size: -; V: TRBV5-4; J: TRBJ2-3; DNA: TGTGCCAGCAGCCAGCCAAACACAGATACGCAGTATTTT; CDR3: CASSQPNTDTQYF
D: -; size: -; V: TRBV10-2; J: TRBJ2-2; DNA: TGCGCCAGCTTCTTCGACCGGAGCACCGGGGAGCTGTTTTTT; CDR3: CASFFDRSTGELFF
D: -; size: -; V: TRBV5-1; J: TRBJ2-2; DNA: TGCGCCAGCAGCTTGGCCGACAGTGTTAACACCGGGGAGCTGTTTTTT; CDR3: CASSLADSVNTGELFF
D: -; size: once; V: TRBV20-1; J: TRBJ2-1; DNA: TGCAGTGCTAGTAGTTTGGCGACCGGGAACTACAATGAGCAGTTCTTC; CDR3: CSASSLATGNYNEQFF
D: TRBD2; size: once; V: TRBV5-6; J: TRBJ2-1; DNA: TGTGCCAGCAGCTTCGGGGGGGCCAGGTCCTACAATGAGCAGTTCTTC; CDR3: CASSFGGARSYNEQFF
D: TRBD1; size: -; V: TRBV3-1/TRBV3-2; J: TRBJ1-4; DNA: TGTGCCAGCAGCCGACAGGGGACGGATGAAAAACTGTTTTTT; CDR3: CASSRQGTDEKLFF
D: -; size: -; V: TRBV5-4; J: TRBJ1-4; DNA: TGTGCCAGCAGCTCCGGCTGGGACCTGGATAATGAAAAACTGTTTTTT; CDR3: CASSSGWDLDNEKLFF
D: TRBD2; size: once; V: TRBV25-1; J: TRBJ2-3; DNA: TGTGCCAGCAGTGATCTGGCTAGCGGGACGACAGATACGCAGTATTTT; CDR3: CASSDLASGTTDTQYF
D: TRBD1; size: -; V: TRBV5-6; J: TRBJ2-7; DNA: TGTGCCAGCAGCTTGAGTGGGACAGGGCACTACGAGCAGTACTTC; CDR3: CASSLSGTGHYEQYF
D: TRBD1; size: -; V: TRBV5-1; J: TRBJ2-2; DNA: TGCGCCAGCGTGGACAGGGGCGGCACCGGGGAGCTGTTTTTT; CDR3: CASVDRGGTGELFF
D: TRBD1; size: few; V: TRBV3-1/TRBV3-2; J: TRBJ1-2; DNA: TGTGCCAGCAGCCAGGGACAGATCAATTTTGGTGGCTACACCTTC; CDR3: CASSQGQINFGGYTF